Listed below are T cell receptor beta chains from one sample, sequenced in a study of T cells in Graves' hyperthyroidism and ophthalmopathy. TCRdb re-derived calls from the multiplex PCR reads in MiXCR, one entry per CDR3 protein. The sample records 300,000 to 450,000 distinct CDR3 sequences, about 18% being singletons. The sequencing sample was made of blood. Receptors were obtained from a woman aged 30 to 39 with Graves' hyperthyroidism that later progressed to Graves' ophthalmopathy. Both conserved end residues are part of each CDR3. The D gene is left open where the match is weak. Clone size, where shown, is once, few, many, or a class for clones that have expanded.

>TRBJ2-7|NA|TRBV30|NA
CAWSAGRHPSYEQYF
TGTGCCTGGAGTGCGGGACGACATCCCTCCTACGAGCAGTACTTC
>TRBJ1-5|many|TRBV19|NA
CASGGRSSNQPQHF
TGTGCCAGTGGCGGCAGATCTAGCAATCAGCCCCAGCATTTT
>TRBJ2-5|NA|TRBV7-8|TRBD1
CASSPRQGVRGGQYF
TGTGCCAGCAGCCCTCGACAGGGGGTGAGGGGTGGCCAGTACTTC
>TRBJ1-1|many|TRBV6-1|TRBD1
CASSDRGSTARSFF
TGTGCCAGCAGCGACAGGGGTTCGACAGCCCGATCTTTCTTT
>TRBJ2-7|few|TRBV6-1|NA
CASPAQGNYEQYF
TGTGCCAGCCCGGCCCAGGGTAACTACGAGCAGTACTTC
>TRBJ2-3|NA|TRBV12-3/TRBV12-4|TRBD2
CASSLASGFTDTQYF
TGTGCCAGCAGTTTGGCTAGCGGATTCACAGATACGCAGTATTTT
>TRBJ1-5|many|TRBV30|NA
CAWSAGLGSNQPQHF
TGTGCCTGGAGTGCCGGCTTAGGGAGCAATCAGCCCCAGCATTTT
>TRBJ2-7|many|TRBV2|NA
CASSANLRGEQYF
TGTGCCAGCAGTGCAAATCTCAGGGGCGAGCAGTACTTC
>TRBJ2-3|NA|TRBV24-1|NA
CATSGWTADTQYF
TGTGCCACCAGTGGTTGGACAGCAGATACGCAGTATTTT
>TRBJ1-1|many|TRBV30|NA
CAWSVGNMNTEAFF
TGTGCCTGGAGTGTGGGTAACATGAACACTGAAGCTTTCTTT
>TRBJ2-1|NA|TRBV7-9|NA
CASSLRTYNEQFF
TGTGCCAGCAGCTTACGTACCTACAATGAGCAGTTCTTC